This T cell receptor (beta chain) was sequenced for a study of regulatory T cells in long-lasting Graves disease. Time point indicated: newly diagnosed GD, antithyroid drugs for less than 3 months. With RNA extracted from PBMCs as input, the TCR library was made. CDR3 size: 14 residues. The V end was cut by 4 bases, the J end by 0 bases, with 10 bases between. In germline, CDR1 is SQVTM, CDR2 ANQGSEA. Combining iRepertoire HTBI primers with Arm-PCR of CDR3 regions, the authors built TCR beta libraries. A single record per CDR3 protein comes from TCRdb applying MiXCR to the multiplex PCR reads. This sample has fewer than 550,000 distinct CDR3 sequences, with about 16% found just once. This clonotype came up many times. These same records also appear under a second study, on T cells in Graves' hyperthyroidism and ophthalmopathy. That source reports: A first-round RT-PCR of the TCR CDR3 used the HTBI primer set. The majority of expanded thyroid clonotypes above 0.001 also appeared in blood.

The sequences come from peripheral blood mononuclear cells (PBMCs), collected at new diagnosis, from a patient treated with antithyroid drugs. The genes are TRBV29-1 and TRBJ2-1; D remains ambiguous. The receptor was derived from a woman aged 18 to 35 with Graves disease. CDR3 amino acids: CSVASFSSYNEQFF. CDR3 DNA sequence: TGCAGCGTTGCATCGTTCAGCTCCTACAATGAGCAGTTCTTC.